The clone carrying this T cell receptor beta chain appeared many times. The antigen is unknown. Making TCR cDNA involved 5'RACE template switching, which added UMIs and a universal primer site. TCRdb ran MiXCR on the 5' RACE reads and lists one entry per CDR3 protein. The sample has 200,000 to 250,000 distinct CDR3 sequences, 6.9% seen once. This sample is drawn from a study of T cells after yellow fever vaccination. In the study overall: SMART-Seq v4 Ultra Low Input prepared the low-cell-number fractions. Whole-study results and caveats: Re-detected after boosting: most primary clones, more than 95% of CD4 and around 86% of CD8. The bulk population could contribute abundant contaminating clonotypes to FACS-sorted repertoires.

The ends were cut back, 0 bases at V and 4 bases at J, with 7 bases in the middle. There are 13 residues in the CDR3. Germline CDR1 DFQATT, CDR2 SNEGSKA (reference sequence). Sequences were derived from CD4+ T cells sorted from PBMCs, sampled 15 days after the yellow fever booster vaccination. This chain joins TRBV20-1 and TRBJ2-1; no clear D gene. This TCR came from a man between 25 and 39 years old who received the YFV17D yellow fever vaccine. The CDR3 reads CSARDPTYNEQFF. DNA for the CDR3: TGCAGTGCTAGAGATCCTACTTACAATGAGCAGTTCTTC.